What follows are 21 T cell receptor beta chains derived from one specimen sequenced in a study of T cells in Graves' hyperthyroidism and ophthalmopathy. TCR beta CDR3 sequences were amplified from RNA transcripts. Primed by the HTBI set, a first-round RT-PCR was run on the TCR CDR3. MiXCR was run by TCRdb on the multiplex PCR reads, yielding one entry per CDR3 protein. This sample carries approximately 24,000 distinct CDR3 sequences, under 55% of them seen once, and the ten largest clones take less than 30%. The sequenced material came from blood. These receptors all come from a woman in her 40s with Graves' hyperthyroidism that later progressed to Graves' ophthalmopathy.

For this clonotype: At one of its ends the junction is not consistent with the germline gene, which may arise from a read error. The chain links TRBV5-1 to TRBJ2-7; D is uncertain. The CDR3 is made up of 11 amino acids. The germline CDR1 and CDR2 sequences are SGHRS and YFSETQ. The CDR3 loop reads CASSLGYERYF. In DNA, the CDR3 is TGTGCCAGCAGCTTGGGCTACGAGCGGTACTTC.

This clonotype turned up a few times. This chain uses TRBV7-4 with TRBJ1-5; D unresolved. This CDR3 spans 14 amino acids. The V end lost 1 base, the J end lost 6 bases, and 10 bases lay between the germline ends. In germline, CDR1 is SGHVT, CDR2 SQSDAQ. The CDR3 is CASSLGGWGQPQHF. CDR3 nucleotide sequence: TGTGCCAGCAGCTTAGGAGGCTGGGGTCAGCCCCAGCATTTT.

This clonotype has just one count. V is TRBV2 and J is TRBJ2-1, with D possibly matching TRBD2 (5 bases). Deletions cut 4 bases from V and 4 bases from J, with 11 bases between. CDR1 is SNHLY, CDR2 FYNNEI, per germline. There are 14 residues in the CDR3. The CDR3 DNA reads as TGTGCCAGCAGTGTCGAACGAGGGTACAATGAGCAGTTCTTC. This encodes CASSVERGYNEQFF.

This chain links TRBV6-4 with TRBJ2-3, with TRBD1 matching over 8 bases. The junction had 14 bases not matched to a gene; V was cut back by 1 base and J by 11 bases. CDR3 length: 16 amino acids. The germline V gene has CDR1 MRHNA and CDR2 SNTAGT. The CDR3 spells CASSDLRDRSVNEQYF. Here the CDR3 DNA reads TGTGCCAGCAGTGACTTAAGGGACAGGTCTGTCAATGAGCAGTATTTT.

This clonotype came up many times. The rearrangement uses TRBV27 and TRBJ2-4; D might be TRBD1 (5 bases). The germline V and J ends were trimmed by 5 bases and 3 bases, with 11 bases remaining between them. This CDR3 contains 14 residues. Germline V gene lookup returns CDR1 MNHEY and CDR2 SMNVEV (reference sequence). The CDR3 DNA is TGTGCCAGCAGTACAGGACACCTCAAAAACATTCAGTACTTC. Protein: CASSTGHLKNIQYF.

This clonotype counts as medium-sized. CDR3 DNA: TGTGCCAGCAGCCCAAGTACCCGGGGAGATACGCAGTATTTT. Its protein is CASSPSTRGDTQYF. The gene calls are TRBV2 and TRBJ2-3, with TRBD2 as a possible D gene (5 bases). With 6 bases removed from V and 5 bases from J, the gap between germline ends came to 15 bases. This CDR3 has 14 residues. Germline-derived CDR1 and CDR2 are SNHLY and FYNNEI.

J is TRBJ1-3 and V is TRBV3-1; tentatively, D is TRBD1 (5 bases). CDR3 length: 14 residues. The germline V gene has CDR1 LGHDT and CDR2 YNNKEL (reference sequence). The V end lost 0 bases, the J end lost 9 bases, and 12 bases lay between the germline ends. The DNA for the CDR3 is TGTGCCAGCAGCCAAGATTGGGACCGAGGCACCATATATTTT. It translates to CASSQDWDRGTIYF.

The chain has TRBV9 and TRBJ2-7; TRBD1 aligns across 10 bases. The CDR3 runs 13 residues. V shed 6 bases, J shed 6 bases, and the junction held 6 bases outside the gene matches. Germline loops: CDR1 SGDLS, CDR2 YYNGEE. The CDR3 DNA follows: TGTGCCAGCACCCCGACAGGGGGCTCCGAGCAGTACTTC. Translated, it gives CASTPTGGSEQYF.

The J gene is TRBJ2-5, the V gene TRBV19; weak D call: TRBD2 (7 bases). The germline gives CDR1 LNHDA, CDR2 SQIVND (reference sequence). Trimming took 6 bases from V and 2 from J, leaving 16 bases between them. This CDR3 comprises 15 residues. The CDR3 reads CASSEGGLSQETQYF. CDR3 bases: TGTGCCAGTAGCGAAGGGGGACTATCGCAAGAGACCCAGTACTTC.

The table lists this clonotype with a count of one. The CDR3 sequence is CASSFQGAYNEQFF. In DNA, the CDR3 is TGTGCCAGCAGTTTTCAGGGGGCATACAATGAGCAGTTCTTC. V and J are TRBV28 and TRBJ2-1, with 8 bases lining up with TRBD1. Unmatched junction bases numbered 2, after V lost 3 bases and J lost 4 bases. CDR3 length: 14 amino acids. Germline V gene lookup returns CDR1 MDHEN and CDR2 SYDVKM.

The genes are TRBV20-1 and TRBJ1-5, with a weak D call TRBD1 (5 bases). CDR1 is DFQATT and CDR2 is SNEGSKA in the germline V gene (reference sequence). The V end was cut by 6 bases, the J end by 0 bases, with 18 bases between. The CDR3 consists of 16 residues. Here the CDR3 DNA reads TGCAGTGCGAGGAGGGGTGGCGGGTATAGCAATCAGCCCCAGCATTTT. Amino acids: CSARRGGGYSNQPQHF.

The chain employs TRBV5-8 and TRBJ1-2, with D unresolved. The CDR3 is 13 amino acids. Trimming removed 4 bases from V and 8 bases from J, with 15 bases in between. Germline V gives CDR1 SGHTS, CDR2 YDEGEE. CDR3 region: CASSTDGLGGYTF. DNA for the CDR3: TGTGCCAGCAGCACCGACGGGTTGGGGGGCTACACCTTC.

This clonotype was detected a few times. The chain combines TRBV3-1 with TRBJ1-3, with D hard to call. V shed 4 bases and J shed 1 base, with 8 bases lying between them. Germline V gene sequence: CDR1 LGHDT, CDR2 YNNKEL (reference sequence). This CDR3 is 14 amino acids long. The CDR3 region is CASSPTVSGNTIYF. The CDR3 nucleotides are TGTGCCAGCAGCCCGACGGTATCTGGAAACACCATATATTTT.

This clonotype is medium-sized in the sample. V and J are TRBV2 and TRBJ2-3, with 7 nucleotides matching TRBD2. With 3 bases clipped from V and 1 base from J, the junction kept 10 bases outside the gene matches. The germline V gene encodes CDR1 SNHLY and CDR2 FYNNEI. The CDR3 consists of 17 residues. CDR3 coding DNA: TGTGCCAGCAGTGAGTTTGCGGGAGTGATAGGCACAGATACGCAGTATTTT. Protein: CASSEFAGVIGTDTQYF. Variable domain in full (rest from reference TRBV2 and TRBJ2-3): EPEVTQTPSHQVTQMGQEVILRCVPISNHLYFYWYRQILGQKVEFLVSFYNNEISEKSEIFDDQFSVERPDGSNFTLKIRSTKLEDSAMYFCASSEFAGVIGTDTQYFGPGTRLTVL.

This clonotype is termed medium-sized. The chain uses TRBV20-1 and TRBJ2-5, with unresolved D. Trimming shortened V by 2 bases and J by 4 bases, and 2 bases separated the two germline ends. The CDR3 covers 10 residues. CDR1 DFQATT and CDR2 SNEGSKA come from the germline V gene (reference sequence). CDR3 amino acids: CSARRETQYF. The CDR3 DNA is TGCAGTGCTAGACGAGAGACCCAGTACTTC.

This clonotype was seen a handful of times. The chain couples TRBV20-1 to TRBJ2-7; TRBD1 is a possible D gene (6 bases). This CDR3 has 12 amino acids. Trimming left V 3 bases short and J 3 bases short, with 9 bases between. Germline V gene data show CDR1 as DFQATT and CDR2 as SNEGSKA (reference sequence). CDR3 loop: CSASLQGYEQYF. Here the CDR3 DNA reads TGCAGTGCTAGTCTACAGGGCTACGAGCAGTACTTC.

Details on this clonotype: The DNA is left out, because the CDR3 cannot be placed on it with certainty; the CDR3 is given as TCRdb lists it. The chain employs TRBV7-9 and TRBJ1-1; no check of the table's D call, TRBD1, against the DNA was made. With termini counted, the CDR3 has 22 amino acids. In germline, CDR1 is SEHNR, CDR2 FQNEAQ (reference sequence). CDR3 residues: CASSPQQGSYEQYFGPGTEAFF.

This chain links TRBV2 with TRBJ1-2; D unresolved. Looked up from germline, CDR1 is SNHLY and CDR2 is FYNNEI. Deletions cut 3 bases from V and 7 bases from J, with 15 bases between. The CDR3 extends over 14 amino acids. This CDR3 reads CASSDRGFYRGYTF. CDR3 coding DNA: TGTGCCAGCAGTGATCGGGGATTTTATCGTGGCTACACCTTC. Full variable domain (remainder filled in from reference TRBV2 and TRBJ1-2): EPEVTQTPSHQVTQMGQEVILRCVPISNHLYFYWYRQILGQKVEFLVSFYNNEISEKSEIFDDQFSVERPDGSNFTLKIRSTKLEDSAMYFCASSDRGFYRGYTFGSGTRLTVV.

This clonotype was recorded at least ten times. The J gene is TRBJ1-1, the V gene TRBV12-3 or TRBV12-4; D unclear. V shed 5 bases and J shed 3 bases, with 10 bases lying between them. The CDR3 runs 13 residues. The CDR3 reads CASSLEWDTEAFF. CDR3 sequence (DNA): TGTGCCAGCAGTCTGGAGTGGGACACTGAAGCTTTCTTT.

The V call is TRBV7-2, the J call TRBJ2-1; 10 positions match TRBD2. The V and J ends lost 5 bases and 5 bases, in that order; junction bases with no gene match: 9. The CDR3 totals 16 residues. Germline assignment: CDR1 SGHTA and CDR2 FQGNSA. CDR3 protein: CASSREGTSANNEQFF. The CDR3 nucleotides are TGTGCCAGCAGCCGAGAGGGGACTAGCGCTAACAATGAGCAGTTCTTC.

In this sample, this clonotype turned up a few times. V is TRBV2 and J is TRBJ2-6; D remains unclear. Trimming removed 3 bases at V and 0 bases at J, with 6 bases between. The CDR3 sequence is 15 residues long. Per germline, CDR1 SNHLY and CDR2 FYNNEI. This chain's CDR3 is CASSEQLSGANVLTF. CDR3 coding DNA: TGTGCCAGCAGTGAGCAACTCTCTGGGGCCAACGTCCTGACTTTC.